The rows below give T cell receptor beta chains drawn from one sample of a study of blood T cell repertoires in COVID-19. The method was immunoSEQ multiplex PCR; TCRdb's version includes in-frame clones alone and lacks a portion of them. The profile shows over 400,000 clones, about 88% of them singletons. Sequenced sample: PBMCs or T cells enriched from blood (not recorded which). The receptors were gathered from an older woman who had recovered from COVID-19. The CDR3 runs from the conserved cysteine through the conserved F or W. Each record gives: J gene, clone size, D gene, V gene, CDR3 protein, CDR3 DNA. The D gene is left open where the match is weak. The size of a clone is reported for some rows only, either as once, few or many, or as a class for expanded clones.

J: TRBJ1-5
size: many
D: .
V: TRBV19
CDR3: CASSISRGDNQPQHF
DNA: TGTGCCAGTAGTATTAGCAGGGGCGACAATCAGCCCCAGCATTTT

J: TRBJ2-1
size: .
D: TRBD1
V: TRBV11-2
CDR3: CASSVGTGVYNEQFF
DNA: TGTGCCAGCAGCGTCGGGACAGGGGTCTACAATGAGCAGTTCTTC

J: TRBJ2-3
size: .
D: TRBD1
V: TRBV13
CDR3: CASSLLQGDTDTQYF
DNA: TGTGCCAGCAGCTTATTACAGGGGGACACAGATACGCAGTATTTT

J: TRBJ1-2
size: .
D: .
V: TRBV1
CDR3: CTSSQGQGLTNYGYTF
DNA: TGCACCAGCAGCCAAGGACAGGGGTTAACTAACTATGGCTACACCTTC

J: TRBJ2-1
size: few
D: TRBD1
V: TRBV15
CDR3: CATSRGSTGGAYNEQFF
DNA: TGTGCCACCAGCAGAGGGTCGACAGGGGGCGCCTACAATGAGCAGTTCTTC

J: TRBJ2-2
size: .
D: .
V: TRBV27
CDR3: CASSLEELTGELFF
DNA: TGTGCCAGCAGTTTAGAGGAGCTCACCGGGGAGCTGTTTTTT

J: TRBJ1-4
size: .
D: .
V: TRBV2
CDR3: CASSGQWAEKLFF
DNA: TGTGCCAGCAGTGGACAGTGGGCTGAAAAACTGTTTTTT

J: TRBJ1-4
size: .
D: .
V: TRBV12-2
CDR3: CASRISGTVNEKLFF
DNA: TGTGCAAGTCGGATATCTGGGACAGTTAATGAAAAACTGTTTTTT

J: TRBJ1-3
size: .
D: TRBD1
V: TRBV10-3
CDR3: CAISRQGPAGNTIYF
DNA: TGTGCCATCAGTCGACAGGGCCCCGCTGGAAACACCATATATTTT

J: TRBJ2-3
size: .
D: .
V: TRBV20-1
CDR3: CSASPGLTLDTQYF
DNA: TGCAGTGCTAGTCCGGGGTTAACCCTAGATACGCAGTATTTT

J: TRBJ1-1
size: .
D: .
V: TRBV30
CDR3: CAYRGGKEAFF
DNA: TGTGCCTACCGGGGGGGAAAAGAAGCTTTCTTT

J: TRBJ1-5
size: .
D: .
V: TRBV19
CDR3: CATTRQAGRQPQHF
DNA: TGTGCCACCACTCGCCAGGCGGGCCGCCAGCCCCAGCATTTT